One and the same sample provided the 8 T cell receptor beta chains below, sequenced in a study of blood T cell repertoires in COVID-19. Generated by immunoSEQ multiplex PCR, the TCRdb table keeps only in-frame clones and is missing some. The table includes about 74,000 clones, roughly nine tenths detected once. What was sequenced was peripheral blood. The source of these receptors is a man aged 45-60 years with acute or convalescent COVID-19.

Here the CDR3 DNA reads TGTGCCAGCAGCTTAACCGGCGGGGCTGGGGCCAACGTCCTGACTTTC. It codes for CASSLTGGAGANVLTF. V is TRBV7-9 and J is TRBJ2-6; a weak D match, TRBD2 (6 bases). The CDR3 extends over 16 amino acids. V was cut by 2 bases and J by 2 bases, with 10 bases left in between. Germline CDR1 reads SEHNR; CDR2 reads FQNEAQ (reference sequence). The whole variable domain, filled in from reference TRBV7-9 and TRBJ2-6, reads DTGVSQNPRHKITKRGQNVTFRCDPISEHNRLYWYRQTLGQGPEFLTYFQNEAQLEKSRLLSDRFSAERPKGSFSTLEIQRTEQGDSAMYLCASSLTGGAGANVLTFGAGSRLTVL.

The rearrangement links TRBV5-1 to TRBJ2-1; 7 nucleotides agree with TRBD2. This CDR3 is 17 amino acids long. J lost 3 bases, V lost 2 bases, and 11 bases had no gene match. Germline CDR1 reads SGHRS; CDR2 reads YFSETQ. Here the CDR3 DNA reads TGCGCCAGCAGCTTCAATGTTGGGACTACTTTCTACAATGAGCAGTTCTTC. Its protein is CASSFNVGTTFYNEQFF.

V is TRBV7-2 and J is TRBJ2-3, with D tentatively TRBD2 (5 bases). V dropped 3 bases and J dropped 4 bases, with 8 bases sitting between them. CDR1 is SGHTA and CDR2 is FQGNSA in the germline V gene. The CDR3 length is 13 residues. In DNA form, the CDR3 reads TGTGCCAGCAGCTTCGCGGGTGCAGATACGCAGTATTTT. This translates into CASSFAGADTQYF.

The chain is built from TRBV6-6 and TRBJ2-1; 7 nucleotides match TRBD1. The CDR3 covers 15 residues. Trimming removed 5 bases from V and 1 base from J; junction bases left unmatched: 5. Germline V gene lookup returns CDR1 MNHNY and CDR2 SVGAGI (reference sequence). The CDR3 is CASSPDRDSYNEQFF. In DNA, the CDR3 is TGTGCCAGCAGTCCCGACAGGGATTCCTACAATGAGCAGTTCTTC.

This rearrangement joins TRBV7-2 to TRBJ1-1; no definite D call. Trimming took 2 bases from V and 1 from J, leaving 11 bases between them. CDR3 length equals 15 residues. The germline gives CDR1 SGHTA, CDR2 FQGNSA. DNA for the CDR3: TGTGCCAGCAGCTTATTAGGACTGAAGAACACTGAAGCTTTCTTT. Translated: CASSLLGLKNTEAFF.

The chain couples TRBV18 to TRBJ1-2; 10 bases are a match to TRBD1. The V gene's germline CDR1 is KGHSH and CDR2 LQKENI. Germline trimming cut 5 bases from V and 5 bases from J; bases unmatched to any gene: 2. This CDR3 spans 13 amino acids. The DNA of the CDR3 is TGTGCCAGCTCAGCGGGACAGGGGTATGGCTACACCTTC. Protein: CASSAGQGYGYTF.

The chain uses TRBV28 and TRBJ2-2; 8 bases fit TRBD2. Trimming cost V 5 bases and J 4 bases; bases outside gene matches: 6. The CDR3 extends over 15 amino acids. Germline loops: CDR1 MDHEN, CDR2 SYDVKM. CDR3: CASSPSGSVTGELFF. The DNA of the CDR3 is TGTGCCAGCAGTCCAAGCGGGAGCGTCACCGGGGAGCTGTTTTTT.

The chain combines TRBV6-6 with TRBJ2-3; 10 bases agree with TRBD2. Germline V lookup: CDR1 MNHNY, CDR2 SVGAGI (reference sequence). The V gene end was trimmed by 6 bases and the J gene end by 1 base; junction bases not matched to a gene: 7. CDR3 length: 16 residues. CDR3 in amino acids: CASRQLAGTRTDTQYF. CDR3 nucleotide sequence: TGTGCCAGCAGGCAACTAGCGGGAACCCGCACAGATACGCAGTATTTT.